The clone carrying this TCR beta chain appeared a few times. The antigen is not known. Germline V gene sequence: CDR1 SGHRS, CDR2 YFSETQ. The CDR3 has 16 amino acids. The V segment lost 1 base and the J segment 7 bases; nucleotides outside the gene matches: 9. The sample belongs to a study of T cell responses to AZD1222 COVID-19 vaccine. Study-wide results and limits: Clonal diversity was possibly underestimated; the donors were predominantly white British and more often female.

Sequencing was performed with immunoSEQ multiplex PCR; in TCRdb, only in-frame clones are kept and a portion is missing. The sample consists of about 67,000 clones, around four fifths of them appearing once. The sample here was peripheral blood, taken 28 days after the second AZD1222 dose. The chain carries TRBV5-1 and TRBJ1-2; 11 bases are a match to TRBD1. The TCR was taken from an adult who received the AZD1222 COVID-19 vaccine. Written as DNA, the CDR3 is TGCGCCAGCAGCTTGAACTCCGGGACAGGGGGTTTTGGCTACACCTTC. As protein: CASSLNSGTGGFGYTF.